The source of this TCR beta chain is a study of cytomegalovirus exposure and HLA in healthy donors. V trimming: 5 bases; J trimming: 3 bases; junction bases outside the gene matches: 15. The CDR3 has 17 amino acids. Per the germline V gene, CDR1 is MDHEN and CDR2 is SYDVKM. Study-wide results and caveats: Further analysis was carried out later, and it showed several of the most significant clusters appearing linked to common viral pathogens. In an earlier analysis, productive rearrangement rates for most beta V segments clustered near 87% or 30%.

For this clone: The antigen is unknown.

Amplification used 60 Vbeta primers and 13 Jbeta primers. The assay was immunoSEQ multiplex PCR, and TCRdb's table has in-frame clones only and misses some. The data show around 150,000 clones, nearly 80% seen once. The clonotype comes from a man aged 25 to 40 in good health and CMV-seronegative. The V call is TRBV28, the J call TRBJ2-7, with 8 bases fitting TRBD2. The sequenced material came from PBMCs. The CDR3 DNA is TGTGCCAGCAGTGCCCAAAAGAGGCGGGAGGTTGGCTACGAGCAGTACTTC. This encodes CASSAQKRREVGYEQYF. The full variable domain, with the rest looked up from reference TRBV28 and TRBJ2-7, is DVKVTQSSRYLVKRTGEKVFLECVQDMDHENMFWYRQDPGLGLRLIYFSYDVKMKEKGDIPEGYSVSREKKERFSLILESASTNQTSMYLCASSAQKRREVGYEQYFGPGTRLTVT.